These 30 T cell receptor beta chains originate from one sample sequenced in a study of brain T cells in children with intractable seizures. Method: immunoSEQ multiplex PCR; TCRdb's copy keeps in-frame clones and lacks some. The sample yields about 80,000 clones, around nine tenths seen once. Material: peripheral blood, obtained at surgery. The receptors derive from a girl aged 2-15 years with Rasmussen encephalitis and intractable seizures.

The chain employs TRBV7-9 and TRBJ1-3; D unclear. V was trimmed by 7 bases and J by 0 bases, leaving 13 bases between them. The CDR3 runs to 15 residues. The germline gives CDR1 SEHNR, CDR2 FQNEAQ (reference sequence). The CDR3 DNA is TGTGCCAGCAACATGGACGCGGGCTCTGGAAACACCATATATTTT. The encoded protein is CASNMDAGSGNTIYF.

V is TRBV5-5 and J is TRBJ1-2; tentative D call: TRBD1 (6 bases). In germline, CDR1 is SGHKS, CDR2 YYEKEE (reference sequence). The CDR3 length is 16 residues. Trimming took off 3 bases at V and 5 bases at J, with 20 bases between the two ends. CDR3 region: CASSSIRQDRIYGYTF. For the CDR3, the DNA is TGTGCCAGCAGCTCGATTAGACAGGACCGAATTTATGGCTACACCTTC.

The rearrangement uses TRBV11-2 and TRBJ1-5, with D possibly matching TRBD1 (5 bases). In germline, CDR1 is SGHAT, CDR2 FQNNGV. The germline V and J ends were trimmed by 5 bases and 5 bases, with 13 bases remaining between them. The CDR3 extends over 14 amino acids. Here the CDR3 reads CASSPGGRDQPQHF. In DNA, the CDR3 is TGTGCCAGCAGCCCTGGGGGTCGGGATCAGCCCCAGCATTTT.

This chain connects TRBV7-6 to TRBJ2-7; possible D gene TRBD2, 6 bases. The CDR3 is 13 residues long. Trimming pared 2 bases from V and 7 bases from J, leaving 12 bases between. Germline CDR1 is SGHVS and CDR2 is FNYEAQ. The CDR3 DNA follows: TGTGCCAGCAGCTTAAAGGAGGGGACGGAGCAGTACTTC. Its translation: CASSLKEGTEQYF.

V and J are TRBV30 and TRBJ1-1; D is ambiguous. V was shortened by 0 bases and J by 5 bases, with 7 bases between the two germline ends. CDR1 and CDR2 (germline): GTSNPN, SVGIG (reference sequence). The CDR3 has 12 residues. The DNA for the CDR3 is TGTGCCTGGAGTGTAATTTATACTGAAGCTTTCTTT. Its protein product is CAWSVIYTEAFF.

This clone turned up a few times. The rearrangement uses TRBV6-1 and TRBJ1-5; D remains ambiguous. CDR3 length equals 14 residues. From germline, CDR1 is MNHNS and CDR2 SASEGT. Trimming stripped 1 base from V and 1 base from J, with 5 bases between. As DNA, the CDR3 is TGTGCCAGCAGTGAAGTGTCGAGCAATCAGCCCCAGCATTTT. Translation gives CASSEVSSNQPQHF.

This clone was seen a single time. The chain carries TRBV9 and TRBJ1-2; TRBD1 is a possible D gene (5 bases). CDR3 length: 16 amino acids. The V and J ends lost 0 bases and 0 bases respectively, with 12 bases between them. Germline V CDR1 and CDR2: SGDLS, YYNGEE. CDR3 amino acids: CASSVAPREANYGYTF. CDR3 sequence (DNA): TGTGCCAGCAGCGTAGCGCCCAGGGAAGCTAACTATGGCTACACCTTC. The complete variable domain, with remaining parts taken from reference TRBV9 and TRBJ1-2, reads DSGVTQTPKHLITATGQRVTLRCSPRSGDLSVYWYQQSLDQGLQFLIQYYNGEERAKGNILERFSAQQFPDLHSELNLSSLELGDSALYFCASSVAPREANYGYTFGSGTRLTVV.

The rearrangement joins TRBV28 to TRBJ1-3; unclear D gene. Germline V gene lookup returns CDR1 MDHEN and CDR2 SYDVKM. This CDR3 comprises 15 residues. V was cut by 5 bases and J by 4 bases, with 15 bases left in between. CDR3 sequence reads: CASSPQEASGNTIYF. The CDR3 DNA follows: TGTGCCAGCAGTCCCCAGGAGGCTTCGGGAAACACCATATATTTT.

The gene calls are TRBV6-4 and TRBJ1-5; D remains unclear. V lost 5 bases and J 7 bases, leaving 12 bases between the germline ends. This CDR3 is 13 amino acids long. In germline, CDR1 is MRHNA, CDR2 SNTAGT. CDR3 protein: CASSKGPQQPQHF. The CDR3 DNA follows: TGTGCCAGCAGTAAGGGCCCGCAACAGCCCCAGCATTTT.

V and J are TRBV3-1 (or the pseudogene TRBV3-2) and TRBJ1-4, with 10 bases fitting TRBD1. Per germline, CDR1 LGHDT and CDR2 YNNKEL (reference sequence). With V trimmed by 1 base and J by 0 bases, 5 bases remained unmatched. The CDR3 totals 18 residues. CDR3 amino acids: CASSQGQGALATNEKLFF. The CDR3 DNA is TGTGCCAGCAGCCAAGGACAGGGGGCCCTCGCAACTAATGAAAAACTGTTTTTT.

The chain joins TRBV6-5 to TRBJ2-5, with D tentatively TRBD2 (6 bases). From germline, CDR1 is MNHEY and CDR2 SVGAGI. The CDR3 has 14 amino acids. V lost 6 bases to trimming and J lost 0 bases, with 11 bases between them. The CDR3 nucleotides read TGTGCCAGCAGAAGCCTAGCGAACCAAGAGACCCAGTACTTC. It specifies CASRSLANQETQYF.

The CDR3 nucleotides are TGTGCCAGCTTACCGTACGAGCAGTACTTC. Translation: CASLPYEQYF. The V call is TRBV5-8, the J call TRBJ2-7, with D hard to call. In germline, CDR1 is SGHTS, CDR2 YDEGEE. The CDR3 spans 10 residues. V was shortened by 7 bases and J by 4 bases, with 6 bases between the two germline ends.

The genes are TRBV7-9 and TRBJ1-1, with a tentative D call TRBD1 (5 bases). CDR3 size: 12 residues. V lost 1 base and J 6 bases, leaving 6 bases between the germline ends. Germline V gene lookup returns CDR1 SEHNR and CDR2 FQNEAQ (reference sequence). The CDR3 DNA reads as TGTGCCAGCAGCTTAGTGGGGGCTGAAGCTTTCTTT. This sequence encodes CASSLVGAEAFF.

The chain employs TRBV6-4 and TRBJ2-3; 9 bases are a match to TRBD2. With V trimmed by 3 bases and J by 6 bases, 7 bases remained unmatched. From germline, CDR1 is MRHNA and CDR2 SNTAGT. The length of the CDR3 is 15 residues. CDR3 nucleotides: TGTGCCAGCAGTGATCCAGCGGGAGGCTCGGATACGCAGTATTTT. Encoded protein: CASSDPAGGSDTQYF.

This chain links TRBV19 with TRBJ1-1, with D possibly TRBD1 on 6 matching bases. V was cut by 5 bases and J by 5 bases, with 21 bases left in between. This CDR3 region has 16 residues. Germline loops: CDR1 LNHDA, CDR2 SQIVND (reference sequence). DNA for the CDR3: TGTGCCAGTAGTTATAAAACTAAGGGGGTTTGGACTGAAGCTTTCTTT. It translates to CASSYKTKGVWTEAFF.

The V gene is TRBV30, the J gene TRBJ1-3, with D tentatively TRBD1 (5 bases). V lost 3 bases and J lost 4, with 13 bases in between. The V gene's germline CDR1 is GTSNPN and CDR2 SVGIG (reference sequence). The CDR3 has 14 amino acids. The chain's CDR3 is CAWRSRAVGNTIYF. Here the CDR3 DNA reads TGTGCCTGGAGGTCCAGGGCGGTAGGAAACACCATATATTTT.

The chain links TRBV3-1 (or the pseudogene TRBV3-2) to TRBJ1-2, with TRBD1 matching over 8 bases. The germline gives CDR1 LGHDT, CDR2 YNNKEL (reference sequence). Losses at the gene ends were 3 bases for V and 4 bases for J; bases not matched to a gene: 7. This CDR3 is 15 amino acids long. The DNA of the CDR3 is TGTGCCAGCAGCCAGGCGGACAGGGCTAGCTATGGCTACACCTTC. It specifies CASSQADRASYGYTF.

This chain joins TRBV24-1 and TRBJ1-1; D is undetermined. The CDR3 is made up of 12 amino acids. V lost 0 bases, J lost 4 bases, and 2 bases lay in between. CDR1 and CDR2 from the germline V gene are KGHDR and SFDVKD. CDR3 coding DNA: TGTGCCACCAGTGATTTGCTCACTGAAGCTTTCTTT. Translated, it gives CATSDLLTEAFF.

The rearrangement uses TRBV19 and TRBJ1-4; D is perhaps TRBD1 (5 bases). The CDR3 consists of 14 residues. Germline CDR1 is LNHDA and CDR2 is SQIVND (reference sequence). Trimming cost V 11 bases and J 6 bases, with 19 bases left between them. CDR3 region: CASVHGGSDEKLFF. The CDR3 bases are TGTGCCTCCGTTCACGGGGGGTCGGATGAAAAACTGTTTTTT. The whole variable domain, remainder taken from reference TRBV19 and TRBJ1-4, is DGGITQSPKYLFRKEGQNVTLSCEQNLNHDAMYWYRQDPGQGLRLIYYSQIVNDFQKGDIAEGYSVSREKKESFPLTVTSAQKNPTAFYLCASVHGGSDEKLFFGSGTQLSVL.

The genes are TRBV6-5 and TRBJ1-3; D gene unclear. CDR3 length equals 16 residues. The V gene lost 0 bases and the J gene lost 0 bases, with 9 bases spanning the gap. CDR1 and CDR2 from the germline V gene are MNHEY and SVGAGI. The CDR3 loop reads CASSYSGGSSGNTIYF. The CDR3 nucleotides are TGTGCCAGCAGTTACTCGGGCGGCAGCTCTGGAAACACCATATATTTT.

This chain joins TRBV7-9 and TRBJ2-1; 10 bases are a match to TRBD2. Germline V lookup: CDR1 SEHNR, CDR2 FQNEAQ (reference sequence). V dropped 3 bases and J dropped 7; count of bases not matched to a gene: 6. This CDR3 has 15 amino acids. As DNA, the CDR3 is TGTGCCAGCAGCTTTATAGCGGGGGGTGAGAATGAGCAGTTCTTC. Translation: CASSFIAGGENEQFF.

The gene calls are TRBV10-1 and TRBJ2-3, with 12 bases lining up with TRBD1. The J segment lost 4 bases and the V segment lost 3 bases, leaving 2 bases of the junction unmatched. CDR1 is WNHNN and CDR2 is SYGVQD in the germline V gene (reference sequence). The CDR3 extends over 15 amino acids. CDR3 DNA sequence: TGCGCCAGCAGTGACGGGACAGGGGGCCCAGATACGCAGTATTTT. This translates into CASSDGTGGPDTQYF.

The rearrangement uses TRBV7-9 and TRBJ2-3; 13 bases are shared with TRBD2. This CDR3 is built from 15 residues. Per the germline V gene, CDR1 is SEHNR and CDR2 is FQNEAQ (reference sequence). V gave up 5 bases and J gave up 6 bases; unmatched junction bases: 5. The CDR3, as DNA: TGTGCCAGCAGCCCCCGACTAGCGGGGGGCGATACGCAGTATTTT. It translates to CASSPRLAGGDTQYF.

The J gene is TRBJ2-3, the V gene TRBV7-9, with 10 bases identical to TRBD2. This CDR3 contains 15 residues. V lost 6 bases and J lost 6; bases outside the gene matches: 9. Per the germline V gene, CDR1 is SEHNR and CDR2 is FQNEAQ (reference sequence). This chain's CDR3 is CASSPSGGASDTQYF. The CDR3 coding sequence is TGTGCCAGCAGTCCAAGCGGGGGGGCGTCGGATACGCAGTATTTT.

The chain joins TRBV6-5 to TRBJ2-6; D is possibly TRBD1 (7 bases). Germline-derived CDR1 and CDR2 are MNHEY and SVGAGI. Trimming took 9 bases from V and 4 from J, leaving 16 bases between them. The CDR3 is 15 residues long. Here the CDR3 reads CASTGEVSGANVLTF. Written as DNA, the CDR3 is TGTGCCAGTACAGGGGAGGTTTCCGGGGCCAACGTCCTGACTTTC.

The chain links TRBV6-5 to TRBJ1-1; perhaps TRBD1 as D (5 bases). From germline, CDR1 is MNHEY and CDR2 SVGAGI. The ends were cut back, 2 bases at V and 0 bases at J, with 10 bases in the middle. The CDR3 has 15 residues. CDR3 in amino acids: CASSYVGTLNTEAFF. The CDR3 DNA reads TGTGCCAGCAGTTACGTGGGGACTTTGAACACTGAAGCTTTCTTT.

The count of this clone is one. The rearrangement uses TRBV28 and TRBJ1-6; the match to TRBD1 covers 7 bases. This CDR3 spans 14 amino acids. J gave up 7 bases and V 6 bases, and 6 bases lay outside the gene matches. Germline V lookup: CDR1 MDHEN, CDR2 SYDVKM. CDR3 nucleotides: TGTGCCAGCAGGGGACAGATCGTGAATTCACCCCTCCACTTT. Translating it yields CASRGQIVNSPLHF.

This chain links TRBV30 with TRBJ1-5; D unresolved. V dropped 3 bases and J dropped 5 bases, with 11 bases sitting between them. The CDR3 contains 13 residues. Germline assignment: CDR1 GTSNPN and CDR2 SVGIG (reference sequence). The CDR3: CAWSTGRDQPQHF. In DNA form, the CDR3 reads TGTGCCTGGAGCACGGGGAGGGATCAGCCCCAGCATTTT.

The chain carries TRBV2 and TRBJ2-5; no clear D. Germline assignment: CDR1 SNHLY and CDR2 FYNNEI. Trimming removed 4 bases from V and 5 bases from J, with 11 bases in between. This CDR3 is 13 amino acids long. The CDR3 coding sequence is TGTGCCAGCAGTGGTGACCTTCGGGAGACCCAGTACTTC. It is translated as CASSGDLRETQYF. Together with reference TRBV2 and TRBJ2-5, the CDR3 gives the full variable domain: EPEVTQTPSHQVTQMGQEVILRCVPISNHLYFYWYRQILGQKVEFLVSFYNNEISEKSEIFDDQFSVERPDGSNFTLKIRSTKLEDSAMYFCASSGDLRETQYFGPGTRLLVL.

The V and J genes are TRBV19 and TRBJ1-5, with 7 bases lining up with TRBD1. CDR3 length: 16 amino acids. Trimming removed 3 bases from V and 11 bases from J; junction bases left unmatched: 16. Looked up from germline, CDR1 is LNHDA and CDR2 is SQIVND (reference sequence). The CDR3 DNA reads as TGTGCCAGTAGTATTCTAGGGGGCCCCTTCAATCTGGCCCAGCATTTT. Translation: CASSILGGPFNLAQHF.